This T cell receptor beta chain was recovered during a study of blood T cell repertoires in COVID-19. Study overall: The origin of the acute and convalescent COVID-19 samples was the United States, Italy and Spain.

Germline-derived CDR1 and CDR2 are SGHRS and YFSETQ. J gave up 4 bases and V 2 bases, and 6 bases lay outside the gene matches. This CDR3 spans 15 amino acids. How the authors handled the data: Reference gene primer amplification in the assay estimated nucleated cell counts. Sequencing was performed with immunoSEQ multiplex PCR; in TCRdb, only in-frame clones are kept and a portion is missing. That table is the source of V, J and clone size, and D and trimming were worked out from the DNA. The data contain around 80,000 clones, around nine tenths of them seen just once; the ten biggest clones take up about 0.83%.

This sequence was found in a woman older than 75 with acute or convalescent COVID-19. J is TRBJ2-7 and V is TRBV5-1; 10 bases fit TRBD1. Sequenced material: peripheral blood. The CDR3 reads CASSFSTGGVYEQYF. The CDR3, as DNA: TGCGCCAGCAGCTTTTCGACAGGGGGCGTTTACGAGCAGTACTTC.